The 25 T cell receptor beta chains below come from one sample, sequenced in a study of control samples from healthy donors and cancer patients. Repertoires were generated with immunoSEQ multiplex PCR, while TCRdb's copy carries only in-frame clones and drops some. The sample holds 200,000 or so clones; over 90% are singletons and the top ten take 1.5%. Sequencing input: blood. Source of these receptors: a man aged 50 to 59 in good health.

The V call is TRBV7-9, the J call TRBJ1-1; 7 nucleotides line up with TRBD1. The germline gives CDR1 SEHNR, CDR2 FQNEAQ (reference sequence). This CDR3 has 14 residues. After removal of 2 bases from V and 1 base from J, the junction contained 1 base not matched to a gene. The CDR3 sequence: CASSLNRGNTEAFF. CDR3 nucleotides: TGTGCCAGCAGCTTAAACAGGGGGAACACTGAAGCTTTCTTT.

The chain recombines TRBV11-2 with TRBJ1-1, with D uncertain. Germline V gives CDR1 SGHAT, CDR2 FQNNGV. V lost 0 bases and J lost 4, with 9 bases in between. This CDR3 is built from 14 residues. CDR3 amino acids: CASSLDTRATEAFF. The CDR3 bases are TGTGCCAGCAGCTTAGATACGAGGGCCACTGAAGCTTTCTTT.

The rearrangement links TRBV5-6 to TRBJ1-6; 8 bases agree with TRBD1. The V segment lost 2 bases and the J segment 11 bases; nucleotides outside the gene matches: 6. Germline values: CDR1 SGHDT, CDR2 YYEEEE. The CDR3 is made up of 14 amino acids. CDR3 sequence: CASSFRQGRTPLHF. The CDR3 DNA is TGTGCCAGCAGCTTCCGACAGGGGAGGACACCCCTCCACTTT.

The rearrangement uses TRBV6-2 or TRBV6-3 and TRBJ2-3, with TRBD2 matching 8 bases. The V segment lost 5 bases and the J segment 4 bases; nucleotides outside the gene matches: 11. CDR3 length: 16 residues. Germline V lookup: CDR1 MNHEY, CDR2 SVGEGT. CDR3 in DNA: TGTGCCAGCAGTCGGATCAGGACTAGCCCTCCAGATACGCAGTATTTT. This gives the protein CASSRIRTSPPDTQYF.

The V gene is TRBV28, the J gene TRBJ1-6; TRBD1 is a possible D gene (6 bases). The CDR3 has 13 amino acids. V dropped 10 bases and J dropped 5 bases, with 12 bases sitting between them. Germline lookup yields CDR1 MDHEN and CDR2 SYDVKM. CDR3 sequence: CATKTGDNSPLHF. CDR3 DNA sequence: TGTGCCACCAAGACAGGAGATAATTCACCCCTCCACTTT. Using reference TRBV28 and TRBJ1-6 for the parts outside the CDR3, the full variable domain is DVKVTQSSRYLVKRTGEKVFLECVQDMDHENMFWYRQDPGLGLRLIYFSYDVKMKEKGDIPEGYSVSREKKERFSLILESASTNQTSMYLCATKTGDNSPLHFGNGTRLTVT.

The rearrangement uses TRBV19 and TRBJ1-2; 8 bases line up with TRBD1. V lost 4 bases, J lost 7 bases, and 8 bases stayed unmatched. Germline values: CDR1 LNHDA, CDR2 SQIVND (reference sequence). This CDR3 is built from 14 residues. CDR3 bases: TGTGCCAGTAGTAGGCCCCAGGGGGCTGGTGGCTACACCTTC. This encodes CASSRPQGAGGYTF.

This chain joins TRBV6-1 and TRBJ1-1; D remains unclear. V was shortened by 1 base and J by 4 bases, with 13 bases between the two germline ends. The germline V gene has CDR1 MNHNS and CDR2 SASEGT. The length of the CDR3 is 15 residues. Here the CDR3 reads CASSEGALRGTEAFF. DNA for the CDR3: TGTGCCAGCAGTGAAGGGGCCTTACGGGGCACTGAAGCTTTCTTT.

The rearrangement uses TRBV18 and TRBJ1-1, with D possibly matching TRBD1 (5 bases). There are 15 residues in the CDR3. Germline V lookup: CDR1 KGHSH, CDR2 LQKENI. Trimming stripped 2 bases from V and 1 base from J, with 11 bases between. The CDR3 sequence is CASSPKGRTNTEAFF. The CDR3 nucleotides are TGTGCCAGCTCACCAAAGGGACGGACGAACACTGAAGCTTTCTTT.

V gene TRBV4-2 combines with J gene TRBJ1-5, with D unresolved. The CDR3 extends over 17 amino acids. Trimming stripped 1 base from V and 4 bases from J, with 17 bases between. CDR1 is LGHNA, CDR2 YNFKEQ, per germline. CDR3 bases: TGTGCCAGCAGCCAAGGGGTCCAGCCCTTTGGGAATCAGCCCCAGCATTTT. Translating it yields CASSQGVQPFGNQPQHF.

The chain employs TRBV28 and TRBJ2-2, with D maybe TRBD2 (6 bases). The CDR3 runs 13 residues. V was clipped by 7 bases and J by 4 bases, with 10 bases between them. Germline V gene data show CDR1 as MDHEN and CDR2 as SYDVKM. CDR3 sequence (DNA): TGTGCCAGCAACTACGGGGGCACCGGGGAGCTGTTTTTT. Translated, it gives CASNYGGTGELFF.

Remarks on this clone: At the DNA level, this CDR3 is encoded by other sequences in the same sample as well. The genes are TRBV5-1 and TRBJ2-3, with a weak D call TRBD1 (5 bases). The CDR3 is made up of 14 amino acids. The V and J ends lost 0 bases and 0 bases respectively, with 5 bases between them. The germline V gene encodes CDR1 SGHRS and CDR2 YFSETQ. CDR3 region: CASSLEGSTDTQYF. For the CDR3, the DNA is TGCGCCAGCAGCTTGGAGGGGAGCACAGATACGCAGTATTTT.

V usage is TRBV7-9 and J usage is TRBJ2-7; TRBD1 agrees at 8 bases. The CDR3 sequence is 14 residues long. V trimming: 1 base; J trimming: 5 bases; junction bases outside the gene matches: 4. Per germline, CDR1 SEHNR and CDR2 FQNEAQ (reference sequence). This chain's CDR3 is CASSLVQGANEQYF. CDR3 sequence (DNA): TGTGCCAGCAGCTTAGTTCAGGGGGCGAACGAGCAGTACTTC.

The chain uses TRBV23-1 and TRBJ1-2; D unresolved. TRBV23-1 is an ORF, with its function uncertain. The V end lost 8 bases, the J end lost 6 bases, and 19 bases lay between the germline ends. The length of the CDR3 is 14 residues. The CDR3 loop reads CASRPRPPMDGYTF. CDR3 sequence (DNA): TGCGCCAGCCGTCCAAGGCCTCCGATGGATGGCTACACCTTC.

The chain recombines TRBV11-2 with TRBJ1-1; maybe TRBD1 (5 bases). The CDR3 covers 12 residues. Germline values: CDR1 SGHAT, CDR2 FQNNGV. The V and J ends lost 2 bases and 8 bases respectively, with 9 bases between them. In nucleotides, the CDR3 is TGTGCCAGCAGCTTAACCGCAGGGGAAGCTTTCTTT. Translated: CASSLTAGEAFF.

The CDR3 DNA follows: TGTGCCAGCAGTGAGCTGAATCAGCCCCAGCATTTT. Translated: CASSELNQPQHF. This rearrangement joins TRBV6-1 to TRBJ1-5; no firm D call. V was pared by 3 bases and J by 4 bases, with 4 bases between. CDR3 length equals 12 residues. Per germline, CDR1 MNHNS and CDR2 SASEGT.

The rearrangement links TRBV19 to TRBJ2-3; tentative D call: TRBD2 (7 bases). V lost 5 bases to trimming and J lost 0 bases, with 12 bases between them. Looked up from germline, CDR1 is LNHDA and CDR2 is SQIVND (reference sequence). The CDR3 loop spans 15 amino acids. The CDR3 coding sequence is TGTGCCAGTAGTTGGGGGGGCGCTAGCACAGATACGCAGTATTTT. It yields the protein CASSWGGASTDTQYF.

This chain links TRBV6-2 or TRBV6-3 with TRBJ2-5; no reliable D call. V was cut by 6 bases and J by 7 bases, with 15 bases left in between. The V gene's germline CDR1 is MNHEY and CDR2 SVGEGT. This CDR3 region has 13 residues. The CDR3 coding sequence is TGTGCCAGCAGCCCCGACATCGAAGGGACCCAGTACTTC. Protein: CASSPDIEGTQYF.

This clone was observed once. The V and J genes are TRBV9 and TRBJ2-5; 7 bases fit TRBD1. The CDR3 spans 17 residues. The J segment lost 5 bases and the V segment lost 0 bases, leaving 13 bases of the junction unmatched. Germline V lookup: CDR1 SGDLS, CDR2 YYNGEE. The CDR3 here is CASSVDPTGALRETQYF. The CDR3 nucleotides read TGTGCCAGCAGCGTAGACCCTACAGGGGCCCTGCGGGAGACCCAGTACTTC. The full variable domain, in which reference TRBV9 and TRBJ2-5 provide the parts outside the CDR3, is DSGVTQTPKHLITATGQRVTLRCSPRSGDLSVYWYQQSLDQGLQFLIQYYNGEERAKGNILERFSAQQFPDLHSELNLSSLELGDSALYFCASSVDPTGALRETQYFGPGTRLLVL.

V gene TRBV2 combines with J gene TRBJ1-5; D not certain. Between the trimmed V and J ends, which lost 8 bases and 0 bases, there was a span of 5 bases. CDR1 and CDR2 (germline): SNHLY, FYNNEI. The CDR3 runs 12 residues. CDR3 DNA: TGTGCCAGCGCGAGTAGCAATCAGCCCCAGCATTTT. Its protein is CASASSNQPQHF.

The rearrangement links TRBV19 to TRBJ1-5; perhaps TRBD1 as D (5 bases). CDR3 size: 16 residues. Germline CDR1 reads LNHDA; CDR2 reads SQIVND (reference sequence). V was clipped by 11 bases and J by 0 bases, with 20 bases between them. The CDR3 protein is CAGGGVGPGSNQPQHF. The CDR3 DNA is TGTGCCGGGGGAGGCGTAGGGCCTGGTAGCAATCAGCCCCAGCATTTT.

This rearrangement joins TRBV6-6 to TRBJ1-1; 8 bases agree with TRBD1. Germline values: CDR1 MNHNY, CDR2 SVGAGI (reference sequence). Trimming removed 4 bases from V and 4 bases from J; junction bases left unmatched: 11. CDR3 length equals 16 residues. As DNA, the CDR3 is TGTGCCAGCAGTTTCAACAGGGGGAACAGGCGCACTGAAGCTTTCTTT. It is translated as CASSFNRGNRRTEAFF.

The chain combines TRBV4-3 with TRBJ2-7, with D uncertain. The CDR3 has 14 amino acids. Germline V gene lookup returns CDR1 LGHNA and CDR2 YSLEER. V lost 1 base and J lost 4, with 11 bases in between. This CDR3 reads CASSQGSSLYEQYF. The CDR3 DNA sequence: TGCGCCAGCAGCCAAGGATCATCTCTTTACGAGCAGTACTTC.

Concerning this clone: This sample includes further DNA sequences coding for the same CDR3. The genes are TRBV5-1 and TRBJ1-1, with 11 bases fitting TRBD1. CDR1 and CDR2 (germline): SGHRS, YFSETQ. The V gene end was trimmed by 0 bases and the J gene end by 4 bases; junction bases not matched to a gene: 5. The CDR3 extends over 16 amino acids. The CDR3 protein is CASSLGLGQGGTEAFF. DNA of the CDR3: TGCGCCAGCAGCTTGGGGCTGGGACAGGGGGGCACTGAAGCTTTCTTT.

The rearrangement joins TRBV18 to TRBJ1-1; a possible D gene is TRBD1 (6 bases). Trimming took off 3 bases at V and 5 bases at J, with 13 bases between the two ends. Germline assignment: CDR1 KGHSH and CDR2 LQKENI. CDR3 length: 14 amino acids. CDR3 bases: TGTGCCAGCTCACCGACCGGGGGGCCAACTGAAGCTTTCTTT. Protein product: CASSPTGGPTEAFF. The entire variable domain, with the rest obtained from reference TRBV18 and TRBJ1-1, is as follows: NAGVMQNPRHLVRRRGQEARLRCSPMKGHSHVYWYRQLPEEGLKFMVYLQKENIIDESGMPKERFSAEFPKEGPSILRIQQVVRGDSAAYFCASSPTGGPTEAFFGQGTRLTVV.

This rearrangement joins TRBV15 to TRBJ2-3, with 8 nucleotides matching TRBD1. The V segment lost 0 bases and the J segment 3 bases; nucleotides outside the gene matches: 8. Germline loops: CDR1 LNHNV, CDR2 YYDKDF (reference sequence). The CDR3 is 17 amino acids. The CDR3 sequence: CATSRDGGRTGTDTQYF. For the CDR3, the DNA is TGTGCCACCAGCAGAGATGGGGGTAGGACAGGGACAGATACGCAGTATTTT.